The 15 T cell receptor beta chains given below trace back to one sample, sequenced in a study of identical twins. From the 5' RACE reads, TCRdb called clonotypes with MiXCR, one entry per CDR3 protein. Among about 720,000 distinct CDR3 sequences listed, 15% to 20% were seen once. The data also belong to a second study, concerning T cells expressing NK-cell markers.

Sequencing was carried out using PBMCs. These receptors were collected from a young woman in good health.

In this sample, this clonotype turned up many times. At one boundary the junction diverges from the germline segment, which might be a read error. The chain has TRBV27 and TRBJ1-1; D not certain. This CDR3 region has 13 residues. Germline loops: CDR1 MNHEY, CDR2 SMNVEV (reference sequence). DNA for the CDR3: TGTGCCAGCAGCTTATCTGTGGACACTGAAGCTTTCTTT. Translating gives CASSLSVDTEAFF.

DNA for the CDR3: TGTGCCAGCAGCCCCCTAGGCACCCCATCCAATGAGCAGTTCTTC. Encoded protein: CASSPLGTPSNEQFF. The rearrangement uses TRBV12-3 or TRBV12-4 and TRBJ2-1; no firm D call. The CDR3 extends over 15 amino acids. With 6 bases removed from V and 6 bases from J, the gap between germline ends came to 18 bases.

V is TRBV7-2 and J is TRBJ1-2; tentatively, D is TRBD1 (5 bases). Germline CDR1 and CDR2: SGHTA and FQGNSA. Trimming removed 5 bases at V and 4 bases at J, with 11 bases between. This CDR3 region has 13 residues. CDR3 nucleotide sequence: TGTGCCAGCAGCCCGGACACCAGCTATGGCTACACCTTC. Its protein product is CASSPDTSYGYTF.

This clonotype was observed a few times. The gene calls are TRBV18 and TRBJ2-7, with D unresolved. The V end lost 2 bases, the J end lost 2 bases, and 16 bases lay between the germline ends. Germline lookup yields CDR1 KGHSH and CDR2 LQKENI. The CDR3 totals 16 residues. CDR3: CASSPLAPQAPYEQYF. CDR3 DNA: TGTGCCAGCTCACCATTGGCACCACAAGCCCCCTACGAGCAGTACTTC.

In this sample, this clonotype turned up a few times. The gene calls are TRBV5-1 and TRBJ2-1, with D perhaps matching TRBD1 or TRBD2 (5 bases each). CDR3 length: 15 amino acids. Trimming stripped 2 bases from V and 8 bases from J, with 17 bases between. Germline CDR1 is SGHRS and CDR2 is YFSETQ. CDR3 residues: CASSFRTPRDDEQFF. CDR3 in DNA: TGCGCCAGCAGCTTCCGGACCCCGAGGGACGATGAGCAGTTCTTC.

V usage is TRBV10-3 and J usage is TRBJ2-3; D tentatively fits TRBD1 or TRBD2 (5 bases each). The CDR3 sequence is 13 residues long. Trimming stripped 4 bases from V and 6 bases from J, with 11 bases between. CDR1 is ENHRY and CDR2 is SYGVKD in the germline V gene. This chain's CDR3 is CAISALEGDTQYF. Here the CDR3 DNA reads TGTGCCATCAGTGCCCTAGAGGGGGATACGCAGTATTTT.

This rearrangement joins TRBV20-1 to TRBJ2-3; TRBD2 aligns across 11 bases. The CDR3 covers 17 residues. The ends lost 1 base at V and 2 bases at J; junction bases unmatched: 8. Germline CDR1 reads DFQATT; CDR2 reads SNEGSKA (reference sequence). Here the CDR3 reads CSARAPLAGALTDTQYF. The CDR3 region has the DNA TGCAGTGCTAGAGCCCCACTAGCGGGGGCCCTCACAGATACGCAGTATTTT.

The chain combines TRBV12-3 or TRBV12-4 with TRBJ1-1; D unresolved. The CDR3 is 13 residues long. V lost 11 bases, J lost 6 bases, and 19 bases lay in between. The CDR3 coding sequence is TGTGCCTCTAAGGCGAGTGGGGTATCTGAAGCTTTCTTT. Translated, it gives CASKASGVSEAFF.

Only a few counts were recorded for this clonotype. The chain joins TRBV25-1 to TRBJ1-2; the match to TRBD1 covers 9 bases. With 6 bases clipped from V and 7 bases from J, the junction kept 12 bases outside the gene matches. The length of the CDR3 is 15 residues. The germline CDR1 and CDR2 sequences are MGHDK and SYGVNS. CDR3 protein: CASSHSGTGTSGYTF. CDR3 DNA: TGTGCCAGCAGCCATTCCGGGACAGGGACTTCTGGCTACACCTTC.

The table lists this clonotype with a few counts. The chain has TRBV2 and TRBJ2-1; 8 nucleotides match TRBD1. CDR1 and CDR2 from the germline V gene are SNHLY and FYNNEI. The CDR3 is made up of 15 amino acids. V lost 5 bases to trimming and J lost 4 bases; unmatched junction nucleotides: 7. The CDR3 here is CASSWTGIGYNEQFF. CDR3 in DNA: TGTGCCAGCAGTTGGACAGGGATCGGATACAATGAGCAGTTCTTC.

The chain has TRBV29-1 and TRBJ2-7; 8 bases are shared with TRBD1. The CDR3 has 12 amino acids. V lost 7 bases, J lost 6 bases, and 8 bases stayed unmatched. Germline CDR1 reads SQVTM; CDR2 reads ANQGSEA. The chain's CDR3 is CSAKTGEFEQYF. The CDR3 nucleotides are TGCAGCGCGAAGACAGGGGAATTCGAGCAGTACTTC.

There are a few counts of this clonotype. This chain uses TRBV11-2 with TRBJ1-6; tentatively, D is TRBD1 (5 bases). The germline V and J ends were trimmed by 1 base and 6 bases, with 13 bases remaining between them. Germline-derived CDR1 and CDR2 are SGHAT and FQNNGV. The CDR3 is 16 amino acids. For the CDR3, the DNA is TGTGCCAGCAGCTTAGCGGGCCAGGGAGGTAATTCACCCCTCCACTTT. Its protein is CASSLAGQGGNSPLHF.

This clonotype has a handful of counts. CDR3 loop: CASSPNYSLETQYF. CDR3 DNA: TGTGCCAGCAGCCCAAACTATAGTCTCGAGACCCAGTACTTC. The chain joins TRBV12-3 or TRBV12-4 to TRBJ2-5, with D hard to call. V was trimmed by 6 bases and J by 5 bases, leaving 16 bases between them. The CDR3 consists of 14 residues.

This clonotype was counted a few times. The CDR3 nucleotides are TGTGCCAGCAGTTCCGCCGGGACTAGCGGCCTCACCGGGGAGCTGTTTTTT. Its protein product is CASSSAGTSGLTGELFF. J is TRBJ2-2 and V is TRBV12-3 or TRBV12-4; TRBD2 matches at 11 bases. The V segment lost 4 bases and the J segment 4 bases; nucleotides outside the gene matches: 8. The CDR3 spans 17 residues.

This clonotype was observed many times. The rearrangement links TRBV6-5 to TRBJ1-1, with 7 bases fitting TRBD1. Losses at the gene ends were 0 bases for V and 6 bases for J; bases not matched to a gene: 7. Germline V gene data show CDR1 as MNHEY and CDR2 as SVGAGI. CDR3 length: 15 residues. The CDR3 is CASSYSINRGAEAFF. The CDR3 coding sequence is TGTGCCAGCAGTTACTCGATAAACAGGGGCGCTGAAGCTTTCTTT.